A selection of T cell receptor beta chains follows, all from one sample in a study of shared clonotypes between healthy human individuals. The repertoire was sequenced with immunoSEQ multiplex PCR; TCRdb's copy has only in-frame clones and lacks some. The sample comprises approximately 530,000 clones, roughly 95% of which are singletons, and 0.06% rests with the top ten. Sequencing was done on a sample of naive CD4+ T cells sorted from blood. These receptors were collected from a woman in her thirties in good health. CDR3s leave out the opening cysteine and the closing phenylalanine or tryptophan. Each record gives: J gene, V gene, CDR3 protein.

TRBJ1-1 TRBV11-2 ASSPPIMNTEAF
TRBJ1-3 TRBV2 ASNPGTGLPGNTIY
TRBJ2-7 TRBV2 ASLNPGRAFQY
TRBJ1-5 TRBV21-1 ASSKGDRGWQPQH
TRBJ1-5 TRBV19 ASSIDQGRYQPQH
TRBJ2-4 TRBV28 ASSLGWGGGMTKNIQY
TRBJ2-3 TRBV28 ASSGRVPQY
TRBJ2-5 TRBV2 ASLGKQETQY
TRBJ2-3 TRBV18 ASSPRGQGNADTQY
TRBJ2-1 TRBV6-5 ASSYGGRPEQF
TRBJ2-1 TRBV27 ASSLSGRSYNEQF
TRBJ1-1 TRBV6-1 ASTSPGGLPF
TRBJ1-5 TRBV28 ASRHGDRGRNQPQH
TRBJ2-2 TRBV28 VAGENTGELF
TRBJ2-3 TRBV5-8 ASSPLPQGTHPTDTQY
TRBJ2-7 TRBV28 ASSLSSTGTYEQY
TRBJ1-5 TRBV27 ASSSGPKGNQPQH
TRBJ2-7 TRBV21-1 ASSKGDRVQGLAYEQY
TRBJ1-1 TRBV7-9 ASSAGTGGMNTEAF
TRBJ2-5 TRBV5-1 ASSLGGSYQETQY
TRBJ2-1 TRBV30 AWSRTSEQF
TRBJ2-5 TRBV10-1 ASSQGIRETQY
TRBJ2-1 TRBV29-1 SVARLYNEQF
TRBJ2-6 TRBV19 ASSFRHQGRGSGANVLT
TRBJ2-3 TRBV10-3 AISDPRSGSDTQY
TRBJ1-1 TRBV5-1 ASRLVVGGRGTEAF
TRBJ1-3 TRBV21-1 ASNVPERWDRATTHSGNTIY
TRBJ2-3 TRBV19 ASANPGTGADTQY
TRBJ2-1 TRBV29-1 SVDGAGSLSYNEQF
TRBJ2-3 TRBV5-1 ASSLAGAGFIHTQY
TRBJ1-1 TRBV11-2 ASSPGRNTEAF
TRBJ1-3 TRBV7-2 ASSLRASGNTIY
TRBJ2-1 TRBV5-1 ASSLVEGSGNEQF
- TRBV5-4 ASSLPGPYEQY
TRBJ2-3 TRBV27 ASRRLQPTDTQY
TRBJ1-4 TRBV29-1 SVGQGDLNEKLF
TRBJ2-7 TRBV5-6 ASSLYSGIGYEQY
TRBJ2-3 TRBV5-8 ASSLRQKLITDTQY
TRBJ2-7 TRBV28 ASSLPLPYEQY
TRBJ2-7 TRBV27 ASSLFGDEQY